The 8 T cell receptor beta chains listed next were all sequenced from one sample in a study of cytomegalovirus exposure and HLA in healthy donors. Some clones are missing from TCRdb's copy, which holds only in-frame ones; the method was immunoSEQ multiplex PCR. The sample records 59,000 or so clones, roughly 89% being singletons. The sequenced sample consisted of PBMCs. These receptors originate from a woman in her late teens or twenties in good health and CMV-seronegative.

The chain has TRBV4-1 and TRBJ2-1; D gene ambiguous. The CDR3 runs 15 residues. The V end lost 4 bases, the J end lost 0 bases, and 10 bases lay between the germline ends. Germline lookup yields CDR1 MGHRA and CDR2 YSYEKL. In nucleotides, the CDR3 is TGCGCCAGCAGCCGAACTACGGACTCCTACAATGAGCAGTTCTTC. Residues: CASSRTTDSYNEQFF.

This clone is a singleton in its sample. This chain connects TRBV6-5 to TRBJ1-3; 7 bases are shared with TRBD1. This CDR3 is built from 14 residues. Germline CDR1 is MNHEY and CDR2 is SVGAGI. J gave up 3 bases and V 2 bases, and 1 base lay outside the gene matches. The CDR3 sequence: CASSYGDSGNTIYF. CDR3 in DNA: TGTGCCAGCAGTTACGGGGACAGTGGAAACACCATATATTTT.

The rearrangement uses TRBV11-2 and TRBJ1-6, with D possibly TRBD1 on 6 matching bases. The V gene lost 0 bases and the J gene lost 7 bases, with 10 bases spanning the gap. Germline V gene sequence: CDR1 SGHAT, CDR2 FQNNGV. CDR3 length: 15 residues. For the CDR3, the DNA is TGTGCCAGCAGCTTAGAGTGGGGACACAATTCACCCCTCCACTTT. Amino acid sequence: CASSLEWGHNSPLHF. Drawing the rest from reference TRBV11-2 and TRBJ1-6, the complete variable domain is EAGVAQSPRYKIIEKRQSVAFWCNPISGHATLYWYQQILGQGPKLLIQFQNNGVVDDSQLPKDRFSAERLKGVDSTLKIQPAKLEDSAVYLCASSLEWGHNSPLHFGNGTRLTVT.

This clone was recorded only once. The chain is built from TRBV9 and TRBJ2-5; 10 positions agree with TRBD2. Looked up from germline, CDR1 is SGDLS and CDR2 is YYNGEE. The V segment lost 3 bases and the J segment 5 bases; nucleotides outside the gene matches: 13. The length of the CDR3 is 17 residues. The CDR3 region is CASSAKLAGAREETQYF. In DNA form, the CDR3 reads TGTGCCAGCAGCGCTAAGCTAGCGGGGGCTAGGGAGGAGACCCAGTACTTC.

The chain combines TRBV5-5 with TRBJ1-3; D not resolved. The CDR3 is 15 residues long. The germline V gene has CDR1 SGHKS and CDR2 YYEKEE (reference sequence). V lost 0 bases to trimming and J lost 1 base, with 8 bases between them. CDR3 DNA: TGTGCCAGCAGCTTGGAAGCCGCATCTGGAAACACCATATATTTT. This encodes CASSLEAASGNTIYF.

The V call is TRBV9, the J call TRBJ2-5, with 7 bases lining up with TRBD1. Trimming removed 6 bases from V and 5 bases from J; junction bases left unmatched: 16. In germline, CDR1 is SGDLS, CDR2 YYNGEE. The CDR3 runs to 16 residues. The CDR3 nucleotides are TGTGCCAGCACCGCCTCGCCGCAGGGGGAAGCGGAGACCCAGTACTTC. Its protein is CASTASPQGEAETQYF. Full variable domain (rest looked up from reference TRBV9 and TRBJ2-5): DSGVTQTPKHLITATGQRVTLRCSPRSGDLSVYWYQQSLDQGLQFLIQYYNGEERAKGNILERFSAQQFPDLHSELNLSSLELGDSALYFCASTASPQGEAETQYFGPGTRLLVL.

This clone was recorded once. V gene TRBV28 combines with J gene TRBJ1-2; the D gene is possibly TRBD1 (6 bases). This CDR3 comprises 13 residues. The V end lost 5 bases, the J end lost 2 bases, and 9 bases lay between the germline ends. From germline, CDR1 is MDHEN and CDR2 SYDVKM. The CDR3 DNA sequence: TGTGCCAGCAGTCCCCAGGGGAACTATGGCTACACCTTC. This sequence encodes CASSPQGNYGYTF.

This chain joins TRBV19 and TRBJ1-1; D remains unclear. Germline assignment: CDR1 LNHDA and CDR2 SQIVND (reference sequence). Between the trimmed V and J ends, which lost 3 bases and 1 base, there was a span of 9 bases. This CDR3 comprises 14 residues. The CDR3 sequence is CASSIWARNTEAFF. CDR3 bases: TGTGCCAGTAGTATTTGGGCAAGGAACACTGAAGCTTTCTTT.